This entry lists 31 T cell receptor beta chains sequenced from one sample in a study of radiotherapy plus CTLA-4 blockade in lung cancer. Repertoires were generated with immunoSEQ multiplex PCR, while TCRdb's copy carries only in-frame clones and drops some. This table has approximately 99,000 clones, 88% appearing once. Sample: peripheral blood, taken from a patient treated with radiotherapy plus ipilimumab. These receptor sequences come from a human donor with non-small cell lung cancer that progressed on radiotherapy plus ipilimumab.

DNA of the CDR3: TGTGCCAGTAGTATCTTGGGGAACAGGAACACTGAAGCTTTCTTT. It yields the protein CASSILGNRNTEAFF. The chain uses TRBV19 and TRBJ1-1; D ambiguous. The V and J ends lost 3 bases and 1 base respectively, with 12 bases between them. Germline loops: CDR1 LNHDA, CDR2 SQIVND (reference sequence). This CDR3 comprises 15 residues.

J is TRBJ1-5 and V is TRBV27; D gene uncertain. The CDR3 extends over 12 amino acids. Deletions cut 2 bases from V and 9 bases from J, with 8 bases between. Germline-derived CDR1 and CDR2 are MNHEY and SMNVEV (reference sequence). The CDR3 sequence is CASSLKFGPQHF. CDR3 DNA sequence: TGTGCCAGCAGTTTAAAATTTGGGCCCCAGCATTTT.

V and J are TRBV14 and TRBJ1-1; no firm D call. Germline CDR1 and CDR2: SGHDN and FVKESK. The CDR3 has 14 residues. Trimming took 6 bases from V and 2 from J, leaving 13 bases between them. CDR3 region: CASSFTRYNTEAFF. In DNA form, the CDR3 reads TGTGCCAGCAGTTTTACTCGGTACAACACTGAAGCTTTCTTT.

This rearrangement joins TRBV27 to TRBJ2-7; D may be TRBD1 (5 bases). This CDR3 contains 17 residues. V shed 0 bases and J shed 1 base, with 16 bases lying between them. Germline loops: CDR1 MNHEY, CDR2 SMNVEV (reference sequence). CDR3 amino acids: CASSLSQAGHFSYEQYF. CDR3 coding DNA: TGTGCCAGCAGTTTATCGCAGGCAGGACATTTTTCCTACGAGCAGTACTTC.

This chain connects TRBV6-1 to TRBJ1-5, with a tentative D call TRBD1 (5 bases). The V end was cut by 2 bases, the J end by 1 base, with 9 bases between. This CDR3 region has 15 residues. The germline CDR1 and CDR2 sequences are MNHNS and SASEGT. CDR3 nucleotides: TGTGCCAGCAGTGAATCCCGGGGGAGCAATCAGCCCCAGCATTTT. Its translation: CASSESRGSNQPQHF.

The V gene is TRBV14, the J gene TRBJ1-3; D gene uncertain. The V end lost 3 bases, the J end lost 4 bases, and 16 bases lay between the germline ends. The CDR3 contains 16 residues. Germline lookup yields CDR1 SGHDN and CDR2 FVKESK. This CDR3 is CASSQRAPRRGNTIYF. CDR3 in DNA: TGTGCCAGCAGCCAGAGGGCCCCCAGGCGAGGAAACACCATATATTTT.

The chain links TRBV6-5 to TRBJ2-2; D may be TRBD2 (5 bases). Trimming took 6 bases from V and 4 from J, leaving 15 bases between them. Germline-derived CDR1 and CDR2 are MNHEY and SVGAGI. The CDR3 spans 15 residues. The CDR3 loop is CASRAGSGGTGELFF. DNA of the CDR3: TGTGCCAGCAGGGCCGGCAGCGGCGGCACCGGGGAGCTGTTTTTT.

This clone came up a few times. This sequence joins TRBV25-1 and TRBJ1-2; 10 bases line up with TRBD1. Looked up from germline, CDR1 is MGHDK and CDR2 is SYGVNS. Unmatched junction bases numbered 6, after V lost 1 base and J lost 4 bases. The CDR3 totals 16 residues. CDR3 bases: TGTGCCAGCAGTGAATTGGACGGACAGGGGGGCTATGGCTACACCTTC. This sequence encodes CASSELDGQGGYGYTF.

On this clone itself: The junction differs from germline at one of its ends, possibly a read error. Other DNA sequences in this sample translate to the same CDR3. The chain couples TRBV2 to TRBJ2-5; TRBD2 might be the D (5 bases). CDR1 SNHLY and CDR2 FYNNEI come from the germline V gene. The CDR3 is made up of 13 amino acids. CDR3 residues: CASSWGGGETQYF. The CDR3 DNA reads TGCGCCAGCAGTTGGGGTGGCGGGGAGACCCAGTACTTC.

The J gene is TRBJ2-6, the V gene TRBV4-1; D unclear. Germline lookup yields CDR1 MGHRA and CDR2 YSYEKL. The CDR3 spans 17 residues. V was cut by 0 bases and J by 4 bases, with 13 bases left in between. CDR3 nucleotide sequence: TGCGCCAGCAGCCAAGATATGGTATTCAGGGGGGCCAACGTCCTGACTTTC. Amino acids: CASSQDMVFRGANVLTF.

The rearrangement joins TRBV2 to TRBJ2-7; 10 bases align to TRBD2. The germline CDR1 and CDR2 sequences are SNHLY and FYNNEI. This CDR3 has 13 amino acids. The J segment lost 3 bases and the V segment lost 11 bases, leaving 7 bases of the junction unmatched. The CDR3 is CADKREGGYEQYF. CDR3 in DNA: TGTGCCGACAAGCGGGAGGGCGGCTACGAGCAGTACTTC.

J is TRBJ2-2 and V is TRBV6-6, with a tentative D call TRBD2 (6 bases). The CDR3 is 15 amino acids. Trimming removed 8 bases from V and 1 base from J, with 14 bases in between. Germline V gives CDR1 MNHNY, CDR2 SVGAGI (reference sequence). CDR3: CASEGGAGNTGELFF. The CDR3 nucleotides are TGTGCCAGCGAAGGAGGAGCGGGGAACACCGGGGAGCTGTTTTTT.

The chain employs TRBV18 and TRBJ2-1; no firm D call. This CDR3 contains 14 residues. V lost 3 bases and J lost 2, with 8 bases in between. CDR1 is KGHSH and CDR2 is LQKENI in the germline V gene. CDR3 region: CASSPPHTYNEQFF. The CDR3 nucleotides read TGTGCCAGCTCACCCCCGCACACCTACAATGAGCAGTTCTTC.

The CDR3: CASGTGGNAGELFF. The CDR3 nucleotides are TGTGCCAGCGGAACAGGGGGCAATGCCGGGGAGCTGTTTTTT. The chain is built from TRBV19 and TRBJ2-2; TRBD1 matches 9 bases. Germline V gene lookup returns CDR1 LNHDA and CDR2 SQIVND (reference sequence). The CDR3 runs to 14 residues. The V gene end was trimmed by 9 bases and the J gene end by 6 bases; junction bases not matched to a gene: 8.

The gene calls are TRBV28 and TRBJ2-1, with D unclear. CDR1 and CDR2 (germline): MDHEN, SYDVKM. Trimming took 2 bases from V and 2 from J, leaving 16 bases between them. This CDR3 contains 17 residues. The CDR3 DNA reads TGTGCCAGCAGTTTACCTCTAGGGCGGCGCACCTACAATGAGCAGTTCTTC. This codes for CASSLPLGRRTYNEQFF.

The chain recombines TRBV27 with TRBJ2-2; D might be TRBD1 (5 bases). This CDR3 is built from 13 residues. Germline values: CDR1 MNHEY, CDR2 SMNVEV (reference sequence). Between the trimmed V and J ends, which lost 3 bases and 4 bases, there was a span of 6 bases. The CDR3 coding sequence is TGTGCCAGCAGTTTTAGGGGCACCGGGGAGCTGTTTTTT. Residues: CASSFRGTGELFF.

The CDR3 spells CASSLPGGVDNEQFF. CDR3 sequence (DNA): TGTGCCAGCAGTCTGCCTGGGGGCGTCGACAATGAGCAGTTCTTC. The chain uses TRBV28 and TRBJ2-1, with a possible D match to TRBD1 (6 bases). Looked up from germline, CDR1 is MDHEN and CDR2 is SYDVKM. Between the trimmed V and J ends, which lost 5 bases and 5 bases, there was a span of 16 bases. The CDR3 has 15 residues.

The chain employs TRBV6-1 and TRBJ1-5; D remains ambiguous. V was trimmed by 7 bases and J by 2 bases, leaving 9 bases between them. CDR1 is MNHNS and CDR2 is SASEGT in the germline V gene. CDR3 length: 13 residues. The CDR3 DNA follows: TGTGCCAGCAAAGAGCAGGGCAATCAGCCCCAGCATTTT. This gives the protein CASKEQGNQPQHF.

In its sample, this clone was seen once. The chain uses TRBV2 and TRBJ1-1; perhaps TRBD1 as D (6 bases). Per germline, CDR1 SNHLY and CDR2 FYNNEI. This CDR3 comprises 14 residues. V was shortened by 3 bases and J by 3 bases, with 11 bases between the two germline ends. CDR3 loop: CASSDQGLHTEAFF. CDR3 DNA sequence: TGTGCCAGCAGTGACCAGGGGCTACACACTGAAGCTTTCTTT.

The V call is TRBV5-1, the J call TRBJ1-2; D gene uncertain. The CDR3 runs 13 residues. The germline V gene has CDR1 SGHRS and CDR2 YFSETQ. V lost 5 bases and J 8 bases, leaving 16 bases between the germline ends. CDR3 loop: CASSREFPDGYTF. CDR3 DNA: TGCGCCAGCAGTCGAGAATTCCCTGACGGCTACACCTTC.

The rearrangement uses TRBV5-4 and TRBJ2-5; TRBD2 matches 7 bases. Germline lookup yields CDR1 SGHNT and CDR2 YYREEE (reference sequence). V was clipped by 1 base and J by 5 bases; unmatched bases: 5. This CDR3 comprises 14 residues. The CDR3 here is CASSLSGGSETQYF. CDR3 sequence (DNA): TGTGCCAGCAGCTTGTCGGGCGGGAGTGAGACCCAGTACTTC.

The chain employs TRBV4-1 and TRBJ2-4; D is ambiguous. Germline V gives CDR1 MGHRA, CDR2 YSYEKL. V dropped 3 bases and J dropped 0 bases, with 6 bases sitting between them. The CDR3 runs 14 residues. The CDR3, as DNA: TGCGCCAGCAGCCAGGACCCAGCCAAAAACATTCAGTACTTC. Translated: CASSQDPAKNIQYF.

V and J are TRBV6-5 and TRBJ2-7, with unresolved D. CDR1 and CDR2 from the germline V gene are MNHEY and SVGAGI. The CDR3 is made up of 12 amino acids. V dropped 8 bases and J dropped 2 bases, with 10 bases sitting between them. CDR3 nucleotide sequence: TGTGCCAGCGGCGGAGAGGCCTACGAGCAGTACTTC. It codes for CASGGEAYEQYF.

The chain is built from TRBV7-2 and TRBJ2-3; D not resolved. Germline CDR1 is SGHTA and CDR2 is FQGNSA. The CDR3 runs 14 residues. V shed 5 bases and J shed 2 bases, with 11 bases lying between them. CDR3 in DNA: TGTGCCAGCAGCCGACTCGTTAACACAGATACGCAGTATTTT. Translation gives CASSRLVNTDTQYF.

V is TRBV6-1 and J is TRBJ2-1; 11 nucleotides agree with TRBD2. This CDR3 has 20 amino acids. CDR1 and CDR2 from the germline V gene are MNHNS and SASEGT. The junction had 20 bases not matched to a gene; V was cut back by 6 bases and J by 4 bases. DNA of the CDR3: TGTGCCAGCAGGGAATCCCCCGGGACTAGCGGAGGAGGGATATACAATGAGCAGTTCTTC. As protein: CASRESPGTSGGGIYNEQFF.

The gene calls are TRBV6-1 and TRBJ1-1, with TRBD1 as a possible D gene (6 bases). This CDR3 contains 13 residues. Germline assignment: CDR1 MNHNS and CDR2 SASEGT. The germline V and J ends were trimmed by 9 bases and 0 bases, with 11 bases remaining between them. DNA of the CDR3: TGTGCCAGTGGACAGAAAATGAACACTGAAGCTTTCTTT. Translation: CASGQKMNTEAFF.

The chain uses TRBV2 and TRBJ2-5; D unresolved. V was clipped by 4 bases and J by 1 base, with 4 bases between them. The CDR3 covers 12 residues. Germline CDR1 and CDR2: SNHLY and FYNNEI. The CDR3 region is CASSGGQETQYF. The CDR3 DNA follows: TGTGCCAGCAGTGGCGGCCAAGAGACCCAGTACTTC.

This chain uses TRBV27 with TRBJ2-2, with 7 bases identical to TRBD1. The CDR3 is made up of 14 amino acids. Looked up from germline, CDR1 is MNHEY and CDR2 is SMNVEV (reference sequence). J gave up 3 bases and V 6 bases, and 4 bases lay outside the gene matches. This chain's CDR3 is CASSKGQYTGELFF. DNA for the CDR3: TGTGCCAGCAGCAAGGGACAGTACACCGGGGAGCTGTTTTTT.

CDR3 region: CASSTRTVGTGELFF. The CDR3 coding sequence is TGTGCCAGCAGCACCCGAACCGTTGGGACCGGGGAGCTGTTTTTT. The chain has TRBV21-1 and TRBJ2-2. TRBV21-1 is assigned pseudogene status. The CDR3 is 15 residues long.

The chain uses TRBV6-6 and TRBJ1-2, with 8 bases that match TRBD1. Germline CDR1 is MNHNY and CDR2 is SVGAGI (reference sequence). V gave up 5 bases and J gave up 7 bases; unmatched junction bases: 9. This CDR3 region has 14 residues. The CDR3 region has the DNA TGTGCCAGCAGTCCAATACAGGGGGTTCGTGGCTACACCTTC. This codes for CASSPIQGVRGYTF.

The V and J genes are TRBV28 and TRBJ1-2, with a tentative D call TRBD1 (6 bases). CDR1 and CDR2 from the germline V gene are MDHEN and SYDVKM. Trimming removed 4 bases at V and 2 bases at J, with 14 bases between. The CDR3 is made up of 15 amino acids. The CDR3 region is CASSSQGLFNYGYTF. The CDR3 nucleotides are TGTGCCAGCAGTTCACAGGGACTATTCAACTATGGCTACACCTTC.